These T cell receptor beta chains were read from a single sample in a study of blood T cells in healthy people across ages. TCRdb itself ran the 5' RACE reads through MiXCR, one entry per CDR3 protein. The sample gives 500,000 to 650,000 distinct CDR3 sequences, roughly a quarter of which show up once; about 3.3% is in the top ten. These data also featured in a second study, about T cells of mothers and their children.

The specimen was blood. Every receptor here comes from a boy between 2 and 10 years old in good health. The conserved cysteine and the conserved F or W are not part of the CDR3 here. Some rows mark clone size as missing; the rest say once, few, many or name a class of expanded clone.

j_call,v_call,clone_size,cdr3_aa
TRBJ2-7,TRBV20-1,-,SAGDSEQY
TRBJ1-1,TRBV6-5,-,ASRPLQGATEAF
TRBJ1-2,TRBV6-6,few,ASRLDGGNYGYT
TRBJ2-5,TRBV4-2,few,ASSRSRGLETQY
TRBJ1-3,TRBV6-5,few,ASRVDASSGNTIY
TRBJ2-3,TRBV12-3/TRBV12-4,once,ASRNRGREY
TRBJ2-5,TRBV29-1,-,SVNRDRETQY
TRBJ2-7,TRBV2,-,ASSGVSHYEQY
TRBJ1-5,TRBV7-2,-,ASSRGPSNQPQH
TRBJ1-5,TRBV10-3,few,AISESIAGIQPQH
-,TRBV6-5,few,ASYRGNEQF
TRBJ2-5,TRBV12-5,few,ASGLVTARTQETQY
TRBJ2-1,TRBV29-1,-,SVGHKLAGYNEQF
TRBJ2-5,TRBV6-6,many,ASSYTGGVETQY
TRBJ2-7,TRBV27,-,ASSTRTGVDYEQY
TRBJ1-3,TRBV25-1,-,ASSEYGNTIY
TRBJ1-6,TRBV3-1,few,ASSQDRGQGWNNSPLH
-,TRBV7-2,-,ASSLVTLEQF
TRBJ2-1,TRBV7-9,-,ASSFLEEQF
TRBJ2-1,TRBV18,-,ASSPPQEAEQF
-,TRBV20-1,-,SARAAALVGEQF
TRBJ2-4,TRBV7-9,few,ASSSSGGRAKNIQY
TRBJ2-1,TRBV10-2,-,ASSELSLAGNEQF
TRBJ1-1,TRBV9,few,ASSGRHREAF
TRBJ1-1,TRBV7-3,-,ASSPGTGSAF
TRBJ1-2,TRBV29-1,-,SVGKGRGQEGYT
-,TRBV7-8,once,AGSLTVPLAGGPLEQY
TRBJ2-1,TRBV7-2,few,ASSRTASSYNEQF
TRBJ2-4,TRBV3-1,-,ASSPRPGLAKNIQY
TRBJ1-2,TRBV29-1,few,SGKTRDYGYT
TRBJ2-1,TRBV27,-,ASCLAGGPISYNEQF
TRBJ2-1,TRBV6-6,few,ASSGSQGPLFYNEQF
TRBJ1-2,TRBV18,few,ASSPRGDSLYGYT
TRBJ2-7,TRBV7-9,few,ASSGGSTYEQY
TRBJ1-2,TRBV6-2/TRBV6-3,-,ASSYQGQGVGYT
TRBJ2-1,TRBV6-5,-,ASSYSPGGDEQF
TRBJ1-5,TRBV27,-,ASSFVAGNNQPQH
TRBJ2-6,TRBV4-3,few,ASSQGVLAGVMSGANVLT
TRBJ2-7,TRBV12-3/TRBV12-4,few,ASSHDRDRGNYEQY
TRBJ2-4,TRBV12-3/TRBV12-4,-,ASGLNIQY
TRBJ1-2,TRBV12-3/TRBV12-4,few,ASSLRGRGQDYGYT
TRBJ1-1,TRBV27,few,ASSWGQGVAEAF
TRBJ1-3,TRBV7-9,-,ASTTTGLRSGNTIY
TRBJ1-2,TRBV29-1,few,SVEGQQDYGYT
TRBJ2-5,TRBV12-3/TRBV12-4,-,ASSRDHQETQY
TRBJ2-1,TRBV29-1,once,SVEAWGEQF
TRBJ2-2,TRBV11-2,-,ASSWTGTLTGELF
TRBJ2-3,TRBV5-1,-,ASSLTSAEKQY
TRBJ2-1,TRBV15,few,ATSEGTSGYNEQF
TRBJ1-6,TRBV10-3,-,AISDRESPLH
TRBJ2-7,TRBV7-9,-,ASRSSGVYEQY
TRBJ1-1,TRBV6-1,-,ASSENANTEAF
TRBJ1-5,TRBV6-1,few,ASSEAIGQPQH
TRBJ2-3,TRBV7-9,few,ASSLRREGVDTQY
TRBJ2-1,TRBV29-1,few,SAERGTQYNEQF
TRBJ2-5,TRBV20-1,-,SATLSDTETQY
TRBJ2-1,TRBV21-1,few,ASSPRHVVNSYNEQF
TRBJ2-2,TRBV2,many,ASRMDPRPGELF
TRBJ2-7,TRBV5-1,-,ASKPGLEQGSGSSYEQY